This TCR beta chain emerged from a study of blood T cell repertoires in COVID-19. The CDR3 is made up of 14 amino acids. Germline CDR1 WNHNN, CDR2 SYGVQD (reference sequence). V lost 10 bases and J lost 4; bases outside the gene matches: 10. Authors' methods: Reference gene primer amplification in the assay estimated nucleated cell counts. Assay: immunoSEQ multiplex PCR; the TCRdb copy retains only in-frame clones and omits some. V, J and clone size are those of that table, while D and trimming were read from the DNA. The table includes about 110,000 clones, 76% detected once. Enrollment of patients from Seattle took place during active infection, with longitudinal follow-up.

The V gene is TRBV10-1, the J gene TRBJ2-3; 8 positions match TRBD2. This clonotype originated in an elderly man with COVID-19, enrolled during active disease. Sequenced: peripheral blood. The CDR3 region has the DNA TGCGCCAACGGAGGGACTAGAGGCCCAGATACGCAGTATTTT. It specifies CANGGTRGPDTQYF.